Listed below are T cell receptor beta chains from one sample, sequenced in a study of identical twins. TCRdb re-called the 5' RACE reads through MiXCR, storing one row per CDR3 protein. The table lists some 630,000 distinct CDR3 sequences, less than 9% of them singletons. In addition, the sample was reused for a study of yellow fever vaccine responses in identical twins.

The material sequenced was PBMCs. The receptors were sampled from a woman younger than 35 in good health. Each CDR3 is given with its conserved first and last residue. A D gene is named only where the DNA matches it firmly. Where a row states a size, it is once, few, many or the class of an expanded clone; other rows omit it.

V	size	D	J	CDR3	DNA
TRBV7-9	.	.	TRBJ1-2	CASSLGRVLDYGYTF	TGTGCCAGCAGCTTAGGCAGGGTTTTGGACTATGGCTACACCTTC
TRBV12-3/TRBV12-4	.	.	TRBJ2-5	CACSFIRETQYF	TGTGCCTGCAGTTTCATTCGGGAGACCCAGTACTTC
TRBV7-9	many	.	TRBJ2-1	CASSLEWGPTIFF	TGTGCCAGCAGCTTAGAGTGGGGTCCCACCATCTTCTTC
TRBV18	.	.	TRBJ2-1	CASSPSLTNNEQFF	TGTGCCAGCTCACCATCACTTACTAACAATGAGCAGTTCTTC
TRBV14	few	TRBD1	TRBJ2-2	CASSQGPRSRGHGELFF	TGTGCCAGCAGCCAAGGTCCCCGCAGCAGGGGGCACGGGGAGCTGTTTTTT
TRBV7-7	many	.	TRBJ2-5	CASSLAIGETQYF	TGTGCCAGCAGCTTAGCGATAGGGGAGACCCAGTACTTC
TRBV2	few	TRBD2	TRBJ2-1	CASRVTSGYNEQFF	TGTGCCAGCAGGGTGACTAGCGGCTACAATGAGCAGTTCTTC
TRBV7-8	few	TRBD1	TRBJ2-7	CASSSTGEAYEQYF	TGTGCCAGCAGCTCGACAGGGGAGGCCTACGAGCAGTACTTC
TRBV5-1	many	.	TRBJ2-7	CASSFGGPEQYF	TGCGCCAGCAGCTTTGGGGGCCCCGAGCAGTACTTC
TRBV10-3	many	TRBD1	TRBJ2-7	CAIRSGGMGAYEQYF	TGTGCCATCAGATCAGGGGGCATGGGGGCCTACGAGCAGTACTTC
TRBV24-1	many	.	TRBJ2-1	CATSDTRRWSSYNEQFF	TGTGCCACCAGTGACACCCGACGGTGGAGCTCCTACAATGAGCAGTTCTTC
TRBV2	.	.	TRBJ2-5	CASSGGGVGETQYF	TGTGCCAGCAGTGGAGGAGGAGTGGGAGAGACCCAGTACTTC
TRBV20-1	many	.	TRBJ2-3	CSATSGNTDTQYF	TGCAGTGCCACGAGCGGAAACACAGATACGCAGTATTTT
TRBV12-3/TRBV12-4	few	TRBD1	TRBJ2-3	CASSLTGQSTDTQYF	TGTGCCAGCAGTTTAACGGGACAGAGCACAGATACGCAGTATTTT
TRBV7-3	.	.	TRBJ2-1	CASSSTWGDEQFF	TGTGCCAGCAGCTCCACGTGGGGGGATGAGCAGTTCTTC
TRBV10-1	many	TRBD1	TRBJ1-1	CASSRALTGGDTEAFF	TGCGCCAGCAGCCGTGCCCTGACAGGGGGCGACACTGAAGCTTTCTTT
TRBV11-1	few	TRBD2	TRBJ2-5	CASSSSGLAGASGETQYF	TGTGCCAGCAGCTCCTCGGGACTAGCGGGGGCCTCGGGGGAGACCCAGTACTTC
TRBV29-1	many	TRBD1	TRBJ1-2	CSVLRTGGHGYTF	TGCAGCGTCTTAAGGACAGGGGGCCATGGCTACACCTTC
TRBV29-1	.	.	TRBJ2-3	CSVPPVDDTQYF	TGCAGCGTCCCTCCCGTGGACGATACGCAGTATTTT
TRBV29-1	few	.	TRBJ2-3	CSVEIGGLTDTQYF	TGCAGCGTTGAAATAGGGGGGCTTACAGATACGCAGTATTTT
TRBV7-6	.	.	TRBJ1-5	CASSLGAEDSNQPQHF	TGTGCCAGCAGCTTAGGGGCGGAAGATAGCAATCAGCCCCAGCATTTT
TRBV4-1	few	TRBD2	TRBJ2-3	CASSQERFQLAGERNTQYF	TGCGCCAGCAGCCAAGAACGTTTCCAACTAGCGGGGGAGAGAAATACGCAGTATTTT
TRBV5-1	many	.	TRBJ1-6	CASSLVGRLEDNSPLHF	TGCGCCAGCAGCTTGGTTGGCAGGCTTGAGGATAATTCACCCCTCCACTTT
TRBV19	.	.	TRBJ1-5	CASSSQGTVFNQPQHF	TGTGCCAGTAGTTCTCAAGGGACGGTTTTCAATCAGCCCCAGCATTTT
TRBV20-1	.	.	TRBJ2-1	CSAMDSVGTYNEQFF	TGCAGTGCTATGGACTCGGTGGGGACCTACAATGAGCAGTTCTTC
TRBV5-1	.	TRBD2	TRBJ2-7	CASCAGTSGTNSDEQYF	TGCGCCAGCTGCGCCGGGACTAGCGGGACAAACAGTGACGAGCAGTACTTC
TRBV12-3/TRBV12-4	many	.	TRBJ1-4	CASSFLGKLFF	TGTGCCAGCAGTTTTCTTGGAAAACTGTTTTTT
TRBV5-1	few	.	TRBJ2-6	CASSLPTGSGANVLTF	TGCGCCAGCAGCTTACCCACAGGGTCTGGGGCCAACGTCCTGACTTTC
TRBV28	many	TRBD2	TRBJ2-7	CASSFRNVDRARTSGPYEQYF	TGTGCCAGCAGTTTCCGCAACGTCGACAGAGCAAGGACTAGCGGGCCCTACGAGCAGTACTTC
TRBV14	many	.	TRBJ2-1	CASSQDSGSSYNEQFF	TGTGCCAGCAGCCAAGATTCGGGGAGCTCCTACAATGAGCAGTTCTTC
TRBV4-1	.	TRBD2	TRBJ2-1	CASSQPLAGPPYNEQFF	TGCGCCAGCAGCCAACCCTTAGCGGGACCACCTTACAATGAGCAGTTCTTC
TRBV12-3/TRBV12-4	few	.	TRBJ1-3	CASSLGESSGNTIYF	TGTGCCAGCAGTTTAGGAGAGAGCTCTGGAAACACCATATATTTT
TRBV12-3/TRBV12-4	many	TRBD1	TRBJ2-7	CASSLARDRVYEQYF	TGTGCCAGCAGTTTAGCCCGAGACAGGGTGTACGAGCAGTACTTC
TRBV14	many	.	TRBJ2-7	CASSPHPGFAAELYEQYF	TGTGCCAGCAGCCCCCATCCCGGTTTCGCGGCGGAACTCTACGAGCAGTACTTC
TRBV7-6	once	.	TRBJ2-6	CASRSVSGANVLTF	TGTGCCAGCAGGAGCGTATCTGGGGCCAACGTCCTGACTTTC
TRBV3-1	many	.	TRBJ2-1	CASSHPQGALPSQFF	TGTGCCAGCAGCCACCCCCAGGGAGCCCTCCCGTCGCAGTTCTTC
TRBV9	many	.	TRBJ1-5	CASSVGLGPREPQHF	TGTGCCAGCAGCGTAGGCCTTGGTCCCAGGGAGCCCCAGCATTTT
TRBV4-1	few	TRBD1	TRBJ2-7	CASSQDPGPGGEQYF	TGCGCCAGCAGCCAAGATCCGGGGCCAGGGGGCGAGCAGTACTTC
TRBV20-1	few	.	TRBJ1-1	CSARVLSPSAFF	TGCAGTGCTAGAGTGTTAAGTCCGTCAGCTTTCTTT
TRBV11-2	few	.	TRBJ1-1	CASSYKGGTEAFF	TGTGCCAGCAGCTACAAGGGGGGCACTGAAGCTTTCTTT
TRBV2	.	TRBD2	TRBJ2-3	CASRLSGTSGGTQYF	TGTGCCAGCAGACTCAGCGGGACTAGCGGCGGTACGCAGTATTTT
TRBV12-5	.	.	TRBJ1-1	CASGLVMVGGPAEAFF	TGTGCTAGTGGTTTGGTAATGGTGGGAGGCCCGGCTGAAGCTTTCTTT
TRBV4-1	.	TRBD1	TRBJ1-4	CASSPPGQGPKLFF	TGCGCCAGCAGCCCCCCGGGACAGGGACCGAAACTGTTTTTT
TRBV5-1	few	TRBD1	TRBJ2-3	CASSLAGTGGPDTQYF	TGCGCCAGCAGCTTGGCTGGGACAGGGGGGCCAGATACGCAGTATTTT